The 5 T cell receptor beta chains below all came from one sample that was sequenced in a study of T-cell memory formation after mild COVID-19. TCRdb re-derived calls from the 5' RACE reads in MiXCR, one entry per CDR3 protein. The sample shows around 340,000 distinct CDR3 sequences, over 20% of them seen only once. Source material: PBMCs or a T cell subset sorted from them (not recorded which). The receptors here all came from an adult woman who had mild COVID-19 (a few samples of this study predate the infection). Cell type and time point are not known.

The gene calls are TRBV30 and TRBJ1-2; TRBD1 matches 8 bases. The trim removed 4 bases at V and 8 bases at J, leaving 12 bases unmatched. The CDR3 is 14 residues long. Germline CDR1 reads GTSNPN; CDR2 reads SVGIG (reference sequence). The CDR3 here is CAWTPQGAIWGYTF. Here the CDR3 DNA reads TGTGCCTGGACCCCTCAGGGGGCTATATGGGGCTACACCTTC.

Only a few counts were recorded for this clonotype. J is TRBJ2-5 and V is TRBV15; D is ambiguous. Germline CDR1 is LNHNV and CDR2 is YYDKDF (reference sequence). This CDR3 spans 12 amino acids. Trimming cost V 5 bases and J 7 bases, with 11 bases left between them. Here the CDR3 reads CATSQAIGTQYF. DNA for the CDR3: TGTGCCACCAGCCAAGCCATCGGGACCCAGTACTTC.

This clonotype has more than one count but fewer than ten. V and J are TRBV7-8 and TRBJ2-7; 8 bases fit TRBD2. The junction had 8 bases not matched to a gene; V was cut back by 1 base and J by 3 bases. Germline CDR1 SGHVS, CDR2 FQNEAQ. This CDR3 is built from 16 residues. The CDR3 nucleotides are TGTGCCAGCAGCTTAGGCGGGCTAGCGGGCGTCTACGAGCAGTACTTC. Encoded protein: CASSLGGLAGVYEQYF. The variable domain in full, completed from reference TRBV7-8 and TRBJ2-7, reads GAGVSQSPRYKVAKRGQDVALRCDPISGHVSLFWYQQALGQGPEFLTYFQNEAQLDKSGLPSDRFFAERPEGSVSTLKIQRTQQEDSAVYLCASSLGGLAGVYEQYFGPGTRLTVT.

This clonotype was picked up a small number of times. The rearrangement joins TRBV7-3 to TRBJ2-3; D is perhaps TRBD2 (5 bases). From germline, CDR1 is SGHTA and CDR2 FQGTGA. Trimming shortened V by 4 bases and J by 3 bases, and 11 bases separated the two germline ends. This CDR3 region has 14 residues. For the CDR3, the DNA is TGTGCCAGCAGCTCCGCTACGGGGACAGATACGCAGTATTTT. Its translation: CASSSATGTDTQYF.

This clonotype occurred a few times. The chain uses TRBV5-1 and TRBJ2-2, with 7 positions matching TRBD2. Germline V gene sequence: CDR1 SGHRS, CDR2 YFSETQ. The CDR3 extends over 16 amino acids. V lost 3 bases to trimming and J lost 4 bases; unmatched junction nucleotides: 9. The DNA of the CDR3 is TGCGCCAGCAGCTCCCCTGGCGGGAGCGTCACCGGGGAGCTGTTTTTT. This sequence encodes CASSSPGGSVTGELFF.